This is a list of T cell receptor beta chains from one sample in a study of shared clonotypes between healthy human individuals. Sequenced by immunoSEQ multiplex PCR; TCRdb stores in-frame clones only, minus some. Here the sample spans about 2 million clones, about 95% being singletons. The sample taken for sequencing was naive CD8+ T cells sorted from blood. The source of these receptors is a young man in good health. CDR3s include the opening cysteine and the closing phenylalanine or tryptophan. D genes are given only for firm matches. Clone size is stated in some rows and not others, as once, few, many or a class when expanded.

CASSTDIKETQYF | TGTGCCAGTAGTACGGACATTAAAGAGACCCAGTACTTC | once | TRBV19 | . | TRBJ2-5
CASSYSPGDPSYEQYF | TGTGCCAGCAGTTACTCGCCAGGGGACCCCTCCTACGAGCAGTACTTC | . | TRBV6-5 | . | TRBJ2-7
CASSSTGLGVTEAFF | TGTGCCAGCAGTTCGACCGGGCTAGGCGTCACTGAAGCTTTCTTT | once | TRBV28 | . | TRBJ1-1
CASSLALQETQYF | TGCGCCAGCAGCTTGGCCCTCCAAGAGACCCAGTACTTC | . | TRBV5-1 | . | TRBJ2-5
CASRNSGANVLTF | TGTGCCAGCAGGAACTCTGGGGCCAACGTCCTGACTTTC | once | TRBV6-1 | . | TRBJ2-6
CASSESPPSGDSSYNEQFF | TGCGCCAGCAGTGAGTCACCCCCTAGCGGGGATAGCTCCTACAATGAGCAGTTCTTC | . | TRBV10-2 | TRBD2 | TRBJ2-1
CASSQDSGTLGTSPLHF | TGCGCCAGCAGCCAAGATAGTGGTACACTAGGAACTTCACCCCTCCACTTT | once | TRBV4-3 | . | TRBJ1-6
CASSLVQYVQQFF | TGTGCCAGCAGCTTAGTTCAGTACGTCCAGCAGTTCTTC | . | TRBV7-9 | . | TRBJ2-1
CASSSGQENIGDYGYTF | TGCGCCAGCAGCTCGGGACAAGAGAACATCGGGGACTATGGCTACACCTTC | . | TRBV5-1 | . | TRBJ1-2
CASSELGYF | TGTGCCAGCAGTGAACTCGGGTATTTT | . | TRBV6-5 | . | TRBJ2-3
CASSPGQGFYGYTF | TGTGCCAGCAGCCCCGGCCAGGGGTTCTATGGCTACACCTTC | . | TRBV5-8 | . | TRBJ1-2
CASSLDMGIQETQYF | TGTGCTAGCAGCTTAGATATGGGGATCCAAGAGACCCAGTACTTC | . | TRBV7-7 | . | TRBJ2-5
CATSRDFGTGGPEAFF | TGTGCCACCAGCAGAGATTTCGGAACAGGGGGCCCTGAAGCTTTCTTT | . | TRBV15 | TRBD1 | TRBJ1-1
CASSYSTGAIFYEQYF | TGTGCCAGCAGCTATTCTACAGGGGCGATCTTCTACGAGCAGTACTTC | . | TRBV27 | TRBD1 | TRBJ2-7
CASSINGGSDGYTF | TGTGCCAGTAGTATAAACGGGGGTTCGGATGGCTACACCTTC | . | TRBV19 | . | TRBJ1-2
CASSPDAYQGYGMNTEAFF | TGTGCCAGCAGCCCAGACGCGTATCAGGGGTACGGAATGAACACTGAAGCTTTCTTT | . | TRBV7-6 | . | TRBJ1-1
CASSQGLEINIQYF | TGTGCCAGCAGTCAGGGACTAGAGATAAACATTCAGTACTTC | . | TRBV28 | TRBD2 | TRBJ2-4
CASPAADQPQHF | TGTGCCAGCCCTGCTGCAGATCAGCCCCAGCATTTT | few | TRBV2 | . | TRBJ1-5
CASSSGTSGETQYF | TGTGCCAGCAGCTCAGGGACTAGCGGCGAGACCCAGTACTTC | once | TRBV12-1 | . | TRBJ2-5
CASSRPGQGDYEQYF | TGTGCCAGCAGCCGCCCCGGACAGGGTGACTACGAGCAGTACTTC | . | TRBV5-4 | TRBD1 | TRBJ2-7
CSVGWTSGANVLTF | TGCAGCGTCGGATGGACCTCTGGGGCCAACGTCCTGACTTTC | . | TRBV29-1 | . | TRBJ2-6
CASSLGPTMGEQYF | TGTGCCAGCAGTCTGGGTCCGACCATGGGGGAGCAGTACTTC | . | TRBV2 | . | TRBJ2-7
CASSLAVLAGVLDTQYF | TGCGCCAGCAGCTTGGCCGTGTTAGCGGGAGTTCTGGATACGCAGTATTTT | . | TRBV5-1 | TRBD2 | TRBJ2-3
CASSQGPLGTASTDTQYF | TGCGCCAGCAGCCAAGGACCCCTCGGGACAGCTAGCACAGATACGCAGTATTTT | . | TRBV4-3 | TRBD1 | TRBJ2-3
CASSPVLEPGTYEQYF | TGTGCCAGTAGTCCCGTCCTTGAGCCGGGGACCTACGAGCAGTACTTC | . | TRBV19 | . | TRBJ2-7
CASSLGTGGNEKLFF | TGTGCCAGCAGCCTAGGGACAGGGGGAAATGAAAAACTGTTTTTT | . | TRBV5-4 | TRBD1 | TRBJ1-4
CASSLTGEVYNEQFF | TGTGCCAGCAGCCTGACAGGGGAGGTCTACAATGAGCAGTTCTTC | once | TRBV7-9 | TRBD1 | TRBJ2-1
CASLTGSFSNQPQHF | TGCGCCAGTTTGACAGGGTCGTTTAGCAATCAGCCCCAGCATTTT | . | TRBV5-1 | TRBD1 | TRBJ1-5
CASTRLAGESDEQFF | TGTGCCAGCACCAGACTAGCCGGTGAAAGCGATGAGCAGTTCTTC | . | TRBV2 | TRBD2 | TRBJ2-1
CASSRGDTQETQYF | TGCGCCAGCAGCCGGGGGGACACCCAAGAGACCCAGTACTTC | . | TRBV5-1 | . | TRBJ2-5
CASSLDPLAEAFF | TGTGCCAGCAGCTTAGATCCTCTTGCTGAAGCTTTCTTT | . | TRBV11-2 | . | TRBJ1-1
CASSVTSGQETQYF | TGTGCCAGCAGTGTTACTAGCGGCCAAGAGACCCAGTACTTC | . | TRBV2 | TRBD2 | TRBJ2-5
CASSRGPGPTYEQYF | TGTGCCAGCAGCCGGGGACCCGGTCCCACCTACGAGCAGTACTTC | . | TRBV7-9 | . | TRBJ2-7
CASSQVGTDGYTF | TGCGCCAGCAGCCAAGTGGGAACCGATGGCTACACCTTC | . | TRBV4-1 | . | TRBJ1-2
CASTAAPNTEAFF | TGTGCCAGCACCGCGGCGCCGAACACTGAAGCTTTCTTT | . | TRBV13 | . | TRBJ1-1
CASSPNSYEQYF | TGTGCCAGCAGCCCTAACTCCTACGAGCAGTACTTC | . | TRBV13 | . | TRBJ2-7
CASSFTSGIGYEQYF | TGTGCCAGCAGCTTTACTAGCGGGATAGGGTACGAGCAGTACTTC | . | TRBV5-5 | TRBD2 | TRBJ2-7
CASSPGTVGNEQFF | TGCGCCAGCAGCCCCGGGACAGTCGGGAATGAGCAGTTCTTC | . | TRBV5-1 | TRBD1 | TRBJ2-1
CASGGATDTQYF | TGTGCCAGCGGGGGGGCAACAGATACGCAGTATTTT | . | TRBV9 | . | TRBJ2-3
CSVEGGTSGSYNEQFF | TGCAGCGTTGAAGGCGGGACTAGCGGTTCCTACAATGAGCAGTTCTTC | . | TRBV29-1 | TRBD2 | TRBJ2-1
CASSQATGGEQYF | TGCGCCAGCAGCCAAGCCACAGGGGGTGAGCAGTACTTC | . | TRBV4-1 | TRBD1 | TRBJ2-7
CASSNSETTQYF | TGTGCCAGCAGCAACAGCGAGACGACCCAGTACTTC | . | TRBV13 | . | TRBJ2-5
CASSPKQLNSYEQYF | TGTGCCAGCAGCCCGAAACAGCTCAACTCCTACGAGCAGTACTTC | . | TRBV7-9 | . | TRBJ2-7
CASSLDQGAGQPQHF | TGTGCCAGCAGTCTAGACCAGGGGGCCGGTCAGCCCCAGCATTTT | . | TRBV27 | TRBD1 | TRBJ1-5
CASSIDGIYGYTF | TGTGCCAGTAGTATAGATGGGATCTATGGCTACACCTTC | once | TRBV19 | . | TRBJ1-2